The rows below give T cell receptor beta chains drawn from one sample of a study of shared clonotypes between healthy human individuals. This table comes from immunoSEQ multiplex PCR, and its TCRdb copy is limited to in-frame clones, with some not included. The data show 1,400,000 or so clones, approximately 98.5% seen once. Sequencing was performed on naive CD4+ T cells sorted from blood. Every receptor here comes from a man younger than 45 in good health. CDR3s include the opening cysteine and the closing phenylalanine or tryptophan.

CASSKSPVATNEKLFF	TRBV18	TRBJ1-4	16
CARLVPGEGETQYF	TRBV21-1	TRBJ2-5	14
CASSRIAGGGEQYF	TRBV19	TRBJ2-7	14
CASSLSWGAGGYTF	TRBV27	TRBJ1-2	14
CASSLARGEEQYF	TRBV5-5	TRBJ2-7	13
CASSLRQPEQYF	TRBV28	TRBJ2-7	12
CASSFGGSGTDTQYF	TRBV5-1	TRBJ2-3	15
CASSLSDGAYEQYF	TRBV7-7	TRBJ2-7	14
CASSGTSYEQYF	TRBV2	TRBJ2-7	12
CARGGPATSEQYF	TRBV10-1	TRBJ2-7	13
CASSLIRGGASTDTQYF	TRBV27	TRBJ2-3	17
CASSPTSGGQSEQYF	TRBV28	TRBJ2-7	15
CASSVGLAGTSSYEQYF	TRBV9	TRBJ2-7	17
CASGLDNEQFF	TRBV12-5	TRBJ2-1	11
CASSHGGGDTEAFF	TRBV19	TRBJ1-1	14
CASRLQTGLNTEAFF	TRBV7-9	TRBJ1-1	15
CASRNQGQPQHF	TRBV6-1	TRBJ1-5	12
CASSSGLVDNEQFF	TRBV7-7	TRBJ2-1	14
CASSLLWRQSYEQYF	TRBV11-2	TRBJ2-7	15
CATSIPDVYEQYF	TRBV15	TRBJ2-7	13
CAWTTDSHTEAFF	TRBV30	TRBJ1-1	13
CASSARTYTDTQYF	TRBV5-1	TRBJ2-3	14
CASSEGRGMWRADTIYF	TRBV2	TRBJ1-3	17
CASSYRLLAQDSYNEQFF	TRBV7-2	TRBJ2-1	18
CASSLYPSYEQYF	TRBV28	TRBJ2-7	13
CASSLGVAGVDKTQYF	TRBV11-3	TRBJ2-5	16
CASSEISNNQPQHF	TRBV6-1	TRBJ1-5	14
CASSLRGPSGNTIYF	TRBV7-9	TRBJ1-3	15
CASSEEGGPIYEQYF	TRBV6-1	TRBJ2-7	15
CASSEGRGIF	TRBV6-1	TRBJ2-1	10
CASSPITGQQFF	TRBV28	TRBJ2-1	12
CASGLVGSIGEQYF	TRBV7-8	TRBJ2-7	14
CASTQTETSTDTQYF	TRBV7-9	TRBJ2-3	15
CASSLAGGAWNTGELFF	TRBV5-1	TRBJ2-2	17
CATAPDSLNYGYTF	TRBV7-2	TRBJ1-2	14
CASSVTDTQYF	TRBV2	TRBJ2-3	11
CASSRLTGVGEQYF	TRBV28	TRBJ2-7	14
CASSPGFRSANQPQHF	TRBV5-8	TRBJ1-5	16
CASSRGSQGTNEKLFF	TRBV5-4	TRBJ1-4	16
CASSLELNTGELFF	TRBV27	TRBJ2-2	14
CASSYGAWQPQHF	TRBV6-5	TRBJ1-5	13
CASSLLGHANTGELFF	TRBV5-1	TRBJ2-2	16
CASSNYPGFEQFF	TRBV5-1	TRBJ2-1	13